This TCR beta chain came from a study of T cells in Graves' hyperthyroidism and ophthalmopathy. Findings and limits, study-wide: Most thyroid-expanded clonotypes above 0.001 were also found in blood.

V lost 2 bases, J lost 2 bases, and 13 bases stayed unmatched. The germline V gene has CDR1 MNHEY and CDR2 SVGEGT. The CDR3 is made up of 19 amino acids. The definition of stable Graves' hyperthyroidism was no ophthalmopathy progression within 18 months. These patients, aged 18 to 65, had recently diagnosed hyperthyroidism lasting under 2 months. The investigators amplified TCR beta CDR3 regions from RNA transcripts. With the HTBI primer set, the TCR CDR3 went through a first round of RT-PCR. TCRdb passed the multiplex PCR reads through MiXCR, listing each CDR3 protein once. The data hold about 350,000 distinct CDR3 sequences, with roughly 14% observed a single time. A word on this clonotype: Its antigen remains unidentified.

This TCR was recovered from a woman aged 25 to 39 with Graves' hyperthyroidism. The chain uses TRBV6-2 or TRBV6-3 and TRBJ2-1; 9 nucleotides agree with TRBD2. The sequencing input was blood. CDR3 region: CASSYGGGGGRGPYNEQFF. CDR3 bases: TGTGCCAGCAGTTACGGAGGCGGAGGCGGGAGGGGCCCCTACAATGAGCAGTTCTTC.